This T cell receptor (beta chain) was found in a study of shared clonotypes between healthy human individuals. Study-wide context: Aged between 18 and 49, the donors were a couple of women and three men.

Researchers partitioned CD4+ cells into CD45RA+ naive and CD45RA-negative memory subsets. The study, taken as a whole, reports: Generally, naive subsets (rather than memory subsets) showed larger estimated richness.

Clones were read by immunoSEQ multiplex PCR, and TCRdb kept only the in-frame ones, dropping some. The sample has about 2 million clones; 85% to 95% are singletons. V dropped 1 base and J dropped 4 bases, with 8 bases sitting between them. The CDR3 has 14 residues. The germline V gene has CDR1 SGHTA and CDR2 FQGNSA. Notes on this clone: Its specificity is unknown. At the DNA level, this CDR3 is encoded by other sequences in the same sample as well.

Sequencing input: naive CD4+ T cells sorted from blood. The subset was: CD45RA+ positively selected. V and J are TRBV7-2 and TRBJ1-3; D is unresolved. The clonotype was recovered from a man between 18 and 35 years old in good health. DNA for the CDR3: TGTGCCAGCAGCTTAGGGGGTTCCGGAAACACCATATATTTT. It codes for CASSLGGSGNTIYF.